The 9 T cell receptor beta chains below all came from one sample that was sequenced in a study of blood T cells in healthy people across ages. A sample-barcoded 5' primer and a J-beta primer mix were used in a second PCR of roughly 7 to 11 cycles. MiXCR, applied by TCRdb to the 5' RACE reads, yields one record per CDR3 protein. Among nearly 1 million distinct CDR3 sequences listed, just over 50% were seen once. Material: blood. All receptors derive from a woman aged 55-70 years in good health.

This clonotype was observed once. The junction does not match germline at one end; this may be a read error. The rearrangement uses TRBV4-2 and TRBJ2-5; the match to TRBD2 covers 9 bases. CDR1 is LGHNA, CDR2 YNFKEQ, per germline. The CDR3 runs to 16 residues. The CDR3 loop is CASSGHAGGPQEIQYF. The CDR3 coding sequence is TGTGCCAGCAGCGGACACGCGGGAGGGCCACAAGAGATCCAGTACTTC.

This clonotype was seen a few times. The CDR3 protein is CAISSEYEQYF. In DNA form, the CDR3 reads TGTGCCATCAGTAGCGAATACGAGCAGTACTTC. The chain has TRBV10-3 and TRBJ2-7; unclear D gene. The V and J ends lost 5 bases and 4 bases respectively, with 6 bases between them. The CDR3 has 11 residues. CDR1 ENHRY and CDR2 SYGVKD come from the germline V gene.

This chain's CDR3 is CASSQGRRGDGTDTQYF. Written as DNA, the CDR3 is TGTGCCAGCAGCCAAGGGCGCAGGGGAGATGGCACAGATACGCAGTATTTT. The chain links TRBV4-2 to TRBJ2-3; D perhaps matches TRBD1 (6 bases). The ends were cut back, 1 base at V and 1 base at J, with 15 bases in the middle. The CDR3 length is 17 residues. Germline assignment: CDR1 LGHNA and CDR2 YNFKEQ.

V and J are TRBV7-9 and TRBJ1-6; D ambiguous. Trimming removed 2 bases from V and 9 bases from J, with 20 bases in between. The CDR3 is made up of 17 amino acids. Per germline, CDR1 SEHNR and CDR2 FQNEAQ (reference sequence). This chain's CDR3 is CASSLQDWGGRRSPLHF. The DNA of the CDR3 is TGTGCCAGCAGCTTACAGGATTGGGGAGGGCGACGTTCACCCCTCCACTTT.

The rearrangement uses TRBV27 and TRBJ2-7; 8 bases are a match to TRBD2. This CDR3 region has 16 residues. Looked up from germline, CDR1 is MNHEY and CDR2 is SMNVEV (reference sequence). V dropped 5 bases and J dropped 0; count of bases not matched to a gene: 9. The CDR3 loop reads CASSPTLAGSSYEQYF. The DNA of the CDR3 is TGTGCCAGCAGTCCTACTTTAGCGGGGAGCTCCTACGAGCAGTACTTC.

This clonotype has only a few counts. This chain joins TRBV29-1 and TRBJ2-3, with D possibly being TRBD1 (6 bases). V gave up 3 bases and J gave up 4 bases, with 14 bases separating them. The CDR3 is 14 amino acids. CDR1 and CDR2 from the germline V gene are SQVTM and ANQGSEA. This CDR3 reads CSVDSGQISDTQYF. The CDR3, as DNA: TGCAGCGTTGATTCGGGACAAATCTCAGATACGCAGTATTTT.

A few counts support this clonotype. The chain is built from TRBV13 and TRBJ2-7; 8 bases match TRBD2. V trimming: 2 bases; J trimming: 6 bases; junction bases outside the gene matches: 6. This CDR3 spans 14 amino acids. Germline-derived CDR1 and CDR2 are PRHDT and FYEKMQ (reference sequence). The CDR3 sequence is CASSLLAGFGEQYF. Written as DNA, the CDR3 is TGTGCCAGCAGCTTATTAGCGGGATTTGGCGAGCAGTACTTC.

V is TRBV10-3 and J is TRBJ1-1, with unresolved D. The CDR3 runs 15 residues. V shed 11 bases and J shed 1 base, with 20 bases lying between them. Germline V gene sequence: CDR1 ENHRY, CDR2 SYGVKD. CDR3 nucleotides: TGTGCCCCGGGGAGCAACAACGAAAGGAACACTGAAGCTTTCTTT. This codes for CAPGSNNERNTEAFF.

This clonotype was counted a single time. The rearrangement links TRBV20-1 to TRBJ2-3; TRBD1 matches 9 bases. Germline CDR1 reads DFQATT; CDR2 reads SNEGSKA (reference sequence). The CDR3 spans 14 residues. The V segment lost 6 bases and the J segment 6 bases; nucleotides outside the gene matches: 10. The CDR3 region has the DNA TGCAGTGCCTCGACAGGGGGGCCCCGGGATACGCAGTATTTT. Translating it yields CSASTGGPRDTQYF.